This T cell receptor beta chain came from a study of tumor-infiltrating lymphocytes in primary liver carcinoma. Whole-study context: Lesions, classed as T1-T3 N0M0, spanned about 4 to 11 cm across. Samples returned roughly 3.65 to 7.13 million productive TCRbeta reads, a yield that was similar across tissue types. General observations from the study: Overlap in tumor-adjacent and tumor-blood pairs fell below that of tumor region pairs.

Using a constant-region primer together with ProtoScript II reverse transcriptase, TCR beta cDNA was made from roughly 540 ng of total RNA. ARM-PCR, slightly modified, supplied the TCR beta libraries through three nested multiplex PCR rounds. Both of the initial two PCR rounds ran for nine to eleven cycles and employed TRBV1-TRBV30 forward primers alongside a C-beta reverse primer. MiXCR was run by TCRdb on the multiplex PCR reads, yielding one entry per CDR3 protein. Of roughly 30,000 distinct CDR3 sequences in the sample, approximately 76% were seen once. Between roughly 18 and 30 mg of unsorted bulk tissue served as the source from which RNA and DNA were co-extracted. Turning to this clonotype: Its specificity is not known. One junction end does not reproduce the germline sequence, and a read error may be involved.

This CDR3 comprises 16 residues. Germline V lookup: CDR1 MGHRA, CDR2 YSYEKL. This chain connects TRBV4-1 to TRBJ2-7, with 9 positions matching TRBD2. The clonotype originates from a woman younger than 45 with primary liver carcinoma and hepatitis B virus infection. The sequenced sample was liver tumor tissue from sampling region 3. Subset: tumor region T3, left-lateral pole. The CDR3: CAGSQDRTSGCDEQYF. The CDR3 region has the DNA TGCGCCGGCAGCCAAGATCGCACTAGCGGGTGTGACGAGCAGTACTTC.